This T cell receptor beta chain was retrieved from a study of T-cell memory formation after mild COVID-19 listed by TCRdb under 2021. Background on the whole study: TCR sequence clusters from the two donors were found to be largely donor specific. In two donors, T-cell clones that expanded and contracted after mild COVID-19 were followed by sequencing TCRalpha and TCRbeta repertoires longitudinally. Two young, previously healthy adult volunteers made up the cohort, one male and one female. Results and caveats for the whole study, not just this receptor: Contracting CD4+ clones turned up mainly in the CM and EM memory subsets, whereas EMRA was where CD8+ clones were enriched. The study covered only two mild cases, and larger cohorts including severe cases with pre-infection samples were considered necessary. From day 15 to 85, contracting clones showed balanced CD4/CD8 phenotypes, whereas a second wave of clones that expanded from day 15 to 37 leaned towards CD4+. SARS-CoV-2 specificity was not confirmed for the second-wave clones peaking on day 37. Some responding clones were found in pre-infection memory, which suggests that pre-existing cross-reactive memory T cells took part in the SARS-CoV-2 response.

Instrument on record: Illumina NovaSeq 6000. Using 5'RACE with constant-segment primers, TCRalpha and TCRbeta cDNA libraries were constructed, with sample barcodes and unique molecular identifiers added in the process. RNA was extracted from every sample with Trizol reagent. Amplification of the libraries took two PCR steps, and the second step added a second sample barcode plus Illumina TruSeq adapters. Sequencing of libraries was performed on an Illumina NovaSeq with 2 x 150 bp paired-end reads. The study's own analysis went as follows. Reads were demultiplexed and collapsed into UMI-guided consensus sequences with migec v1.2.7. With mixcr v2.1.11, UMI consensuses were aligned to TRA and TRB V and J templates and assembled into clonotypes. Expanded or contracted clonotypes were those called significant by both edgeR and NoisET, with noise models trained on biological replicates. For edgeR calls, the cutoffs were a false discovery rate-adjusted p below 0.01 and a log2 fold-change threshold of 1. As an exploratory analysis of dynamics, max-normalized trajectories of the 1000 most abundant clonotypes were examined by PCA with hierarchical clustering. Separately sequenced CD4+ and CD8+ repertoires were used to assign a CD4 or CD8 phenotype to each responding clone. TCRdb reprocessing: public reads trimmed at Q25 with fastp, clones called with MiXCR, in-frame beta chains kept. All rows with the same CDR3 protein become a single entry with the most common DNA and genes. These V and J calls originate from TCRdb's pipeline instead of the authors' own analysis. For this sample there are 150,000 to 200,000 distinct CDR3 sequences; 16% appear just once. Around 1.9% of the sample belongs to the ten largest clones.

Ficoll-Paque density gradient centrifugation was the method used to isolate PBMCs. For CDR1 and CDR2, the germline V gene lists KGHDR and SFDVKD. The V end loses 7 bases and the J end loses 7 bases, and a stretch of 15 bases separates them. The CDR3, from cysteine to phenylalanine, totals 13 residues. The retained sequence is limited to the CDR3, 39 bases, with the frame set at the first base. Note on this clonotype: This receptor's antigen is unknown. Per-nucleotide qualities are absent, and no much larger clonotype sits a single base away.

The sequence came from an adult woman who had mild COVID-19 (a few samples of this study predate the infection). The sample titles of this study are shuffled in the database, so cell type and time point are left out; the donor was told from shared clones. The chain is assembled from TRBV24-1 and TRBJ1-1, with a weak D call of TRBD1 (6 bases match). The specimen sequenced was PBMCs or a T cell subset sorted from them (not recorded which). The sequenced DNA is TGTGCCACCAGACTGTCGGGGGGGCGTGAAGCTTTCTTT. It encodes CATRLSGGREAFF.